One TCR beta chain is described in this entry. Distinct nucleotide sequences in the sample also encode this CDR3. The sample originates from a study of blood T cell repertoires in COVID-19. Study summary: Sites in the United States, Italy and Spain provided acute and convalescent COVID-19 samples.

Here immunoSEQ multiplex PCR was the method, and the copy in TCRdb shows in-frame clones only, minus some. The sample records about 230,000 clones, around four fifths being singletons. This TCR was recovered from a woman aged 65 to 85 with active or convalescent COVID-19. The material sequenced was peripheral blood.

The CDR3 region has the DNA TGTGCCTGGAGCCCAGGTTTGTATAATGAGCAGTTCTTC. Translating it yields CAWSPGLYNEQFF. The V call is TRBV30, the J call TRBJ2-1; no clear D. The CDR3 covers 13 residues. Trimming pared 3 bases from V and 7 bases from J, leaving 13 bases between. CDR1 is GTSNPN and CDR2 is SVGIG in the germline V gene (reference sequence).